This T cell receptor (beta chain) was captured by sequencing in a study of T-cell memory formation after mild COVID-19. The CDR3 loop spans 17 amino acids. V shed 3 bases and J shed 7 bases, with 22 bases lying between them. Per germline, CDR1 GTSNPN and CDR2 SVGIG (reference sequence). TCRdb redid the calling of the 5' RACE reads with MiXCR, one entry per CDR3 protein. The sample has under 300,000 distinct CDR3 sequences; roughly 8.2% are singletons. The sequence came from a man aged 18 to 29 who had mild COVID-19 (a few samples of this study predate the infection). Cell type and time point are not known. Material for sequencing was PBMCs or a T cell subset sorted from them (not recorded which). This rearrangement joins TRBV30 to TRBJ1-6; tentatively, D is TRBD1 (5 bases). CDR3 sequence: CAWSRRGPRNPNSPLHF. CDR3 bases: TGTGCCTGGAGCCGGAGGGGTCCCCGCAATCCGAATTCACCCCTCCACTTT.